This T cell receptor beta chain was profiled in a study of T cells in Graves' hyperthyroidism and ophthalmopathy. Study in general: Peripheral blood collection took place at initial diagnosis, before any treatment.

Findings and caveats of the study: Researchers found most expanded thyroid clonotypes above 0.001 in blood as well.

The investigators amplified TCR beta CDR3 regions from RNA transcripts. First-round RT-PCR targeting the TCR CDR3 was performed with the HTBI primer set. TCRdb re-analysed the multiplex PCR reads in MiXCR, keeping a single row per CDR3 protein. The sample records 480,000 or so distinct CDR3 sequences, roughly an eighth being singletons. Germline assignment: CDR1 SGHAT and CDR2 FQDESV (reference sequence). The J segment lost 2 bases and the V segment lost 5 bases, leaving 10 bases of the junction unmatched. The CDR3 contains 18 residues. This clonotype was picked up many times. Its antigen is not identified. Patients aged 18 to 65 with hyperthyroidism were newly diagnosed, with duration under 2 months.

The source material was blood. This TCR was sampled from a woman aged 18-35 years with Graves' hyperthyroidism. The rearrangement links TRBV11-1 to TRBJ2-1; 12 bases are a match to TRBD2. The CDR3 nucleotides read TGTGCCAGCAGCCACGGGACTAGCGGGCTGCCCCCCTACAATGAGCAGTTCTTC. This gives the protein CASSHGTSGLPPYNEQFF.